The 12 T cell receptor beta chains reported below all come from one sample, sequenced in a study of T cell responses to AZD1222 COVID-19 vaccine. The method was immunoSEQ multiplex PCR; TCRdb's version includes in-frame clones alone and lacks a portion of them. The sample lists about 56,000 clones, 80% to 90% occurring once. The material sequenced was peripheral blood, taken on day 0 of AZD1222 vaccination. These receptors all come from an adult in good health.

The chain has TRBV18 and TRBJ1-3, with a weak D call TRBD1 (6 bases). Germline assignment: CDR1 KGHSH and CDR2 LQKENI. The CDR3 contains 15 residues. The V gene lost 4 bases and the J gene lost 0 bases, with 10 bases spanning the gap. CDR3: CASSHGQSSGNTIYF. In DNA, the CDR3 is TGTGCCAGCTCACATGGACAGAGCTCTGGAAACACCATATATTTT.

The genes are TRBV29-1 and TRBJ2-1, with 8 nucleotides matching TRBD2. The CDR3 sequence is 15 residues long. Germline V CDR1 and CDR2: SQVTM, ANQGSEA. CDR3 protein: CGARAGVVSYNEQFF. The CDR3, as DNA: TGCGGCGCTCGAGCGGGGGTGGTCTCCTACAATGAGCAGTTCTTC.

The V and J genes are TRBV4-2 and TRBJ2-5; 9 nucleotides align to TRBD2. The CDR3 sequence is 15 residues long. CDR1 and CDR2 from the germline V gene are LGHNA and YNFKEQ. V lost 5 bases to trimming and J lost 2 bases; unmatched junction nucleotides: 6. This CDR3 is CASSAASGGQETQYF. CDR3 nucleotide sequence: TGTGCCAGCAGCGCGGCCAGCGGGGGGCAAGAGACCCAGTACTTC.

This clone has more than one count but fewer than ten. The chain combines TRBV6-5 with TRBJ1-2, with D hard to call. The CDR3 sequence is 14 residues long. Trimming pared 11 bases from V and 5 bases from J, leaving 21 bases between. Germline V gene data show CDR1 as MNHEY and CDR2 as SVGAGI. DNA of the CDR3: TGTGCCGGAGTGGATGACCGACACGGGTATGGCTACACCTTC. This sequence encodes CAGVDDRHGYGYTF.

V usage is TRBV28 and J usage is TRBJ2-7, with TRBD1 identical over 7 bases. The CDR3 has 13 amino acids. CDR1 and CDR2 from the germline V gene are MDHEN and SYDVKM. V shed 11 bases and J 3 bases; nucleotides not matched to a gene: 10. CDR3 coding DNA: TGTGCCGTACTCCCCGCAGGGGGCTACGAGCAGTACTTC. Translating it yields CAVLPAGGYEQYF.

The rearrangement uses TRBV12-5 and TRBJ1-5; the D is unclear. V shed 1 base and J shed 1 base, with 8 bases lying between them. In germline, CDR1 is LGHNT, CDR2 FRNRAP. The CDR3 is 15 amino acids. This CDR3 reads CASGLGDISNQPQHF. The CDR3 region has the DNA TGTGCTAGTGGTTTGGGCGACATAAGCAATCAGCCCCAGCATTTT.

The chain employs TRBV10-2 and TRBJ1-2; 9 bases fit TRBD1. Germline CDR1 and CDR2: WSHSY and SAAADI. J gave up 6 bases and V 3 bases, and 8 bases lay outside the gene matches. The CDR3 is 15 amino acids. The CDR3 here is CASSDPQDRGHGYTF. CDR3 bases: TGCGCCAGCAGTGATCCCCAGGACAGGGGCCATGGCTACACCTTC.

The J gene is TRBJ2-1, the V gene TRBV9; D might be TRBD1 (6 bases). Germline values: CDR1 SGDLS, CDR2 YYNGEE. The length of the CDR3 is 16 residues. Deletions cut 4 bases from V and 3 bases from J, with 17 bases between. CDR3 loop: CASSPLDRGGYNEQFF. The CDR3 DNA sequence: TGTGCCAGCAGCCCGCTGGATCGAGGGGGCTACAATGAGCAGTTCTTC.

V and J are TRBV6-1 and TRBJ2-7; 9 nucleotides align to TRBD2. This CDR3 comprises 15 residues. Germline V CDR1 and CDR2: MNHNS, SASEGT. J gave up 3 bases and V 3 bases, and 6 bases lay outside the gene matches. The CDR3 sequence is CASSDSGGTYYEQYF. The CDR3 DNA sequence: TGTGCCAGCAGTGATAGCGGGGGAACTTACTACGAGCAGTACTTC.

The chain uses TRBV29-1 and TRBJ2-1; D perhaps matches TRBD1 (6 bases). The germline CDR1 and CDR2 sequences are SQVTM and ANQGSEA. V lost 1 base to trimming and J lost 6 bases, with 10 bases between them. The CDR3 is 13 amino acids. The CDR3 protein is CSVEVAGANEQFF. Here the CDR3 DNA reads TGCAGCGTTGAAGTGGCAGGGGCCAATGAGCAGTTCTTC.

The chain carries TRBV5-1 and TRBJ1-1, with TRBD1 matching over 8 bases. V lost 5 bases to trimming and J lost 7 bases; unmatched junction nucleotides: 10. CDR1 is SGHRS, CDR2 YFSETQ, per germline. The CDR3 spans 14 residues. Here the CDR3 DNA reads TGCGCCAGCAGGCTCCAGACAGGGGCGTTTGAAGCTTTCTTT. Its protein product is CASRLQTGAFEAFF.

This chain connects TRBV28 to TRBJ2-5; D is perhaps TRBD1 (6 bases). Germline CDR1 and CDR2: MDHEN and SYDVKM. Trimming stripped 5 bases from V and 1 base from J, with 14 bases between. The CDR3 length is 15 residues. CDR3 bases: TGTGCCAGCAGTCAAGGACAGAAAATCCAAGAGACCCAGTACTTC. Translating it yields CASSQGQKIQETQYF.